This T cell receptor beta chain was captured in a study of fetal regulatory T cell absence and autoimmunity. Study-level results: Antigen-driven pancreatic autoimmunity before birth in IPEX was inferred from oligoclonal enrichment. Pancreas TCRs were oligoclonally enriched versus cord blood, some clones over 80-fold.

The CDR3 loop spans 15 amino acids. Deletions cut 5 bases from V and 0 bases from J, with 13 bases between. CDR1 and CDR2 from the germline V gene are MNHEY and SMNVEV (reference sequence). Clones were sequenced by immunoSEQ multiplex PCR, and TCRdb holds only the in-frame ones, with some missing. The sample consists of about 95,000 clones, around 72% of them appearing once. Of note for this clone: Its specificity is unknown.

The material sequenced was pancreas tissue. The rearrangement links TRBV27 to TRBJ1-2; D is ambiguous. The receptor comes from a male donor with IPEX syndrome. In DNA, the CDR3 is TGTGCCAGCAGTCCTCTTAGCAGTTCTAACTATGGCTACACCTTC. This translates into CASSPLSSSNYGYTF.